The 27 T cell receptor beta chains given below trace back to one sample, sequenced in a study of blood T cell repertoires in COVID-19. Libraries were prepared by immunoSEQ multiplex PCR; TCRdb keeps only in-frame clonotypes and omits some of them. Here the sample spans 70,000 to 100,000 clones, 89% being singletons. The sample taken for sequencing was peripheral blood. The receptors were sampled from a man aged 45-65 years with COVID-19, enrolled during active disease.

This sequence joins TRBV30 and TRBJ2-7; 8 nucleotides match TRBD2. V was clipped by 0 bases and J by 5 bases; unmatched bases: 21. CDR1 is GTSNPN, CDR2 SVGIG, per germline (reference sequence). The length of the CDR3 is 19 residues. The CDR3 region is CAWSVLRFRTSTRSDEQYF. CDR3 DNA: TGTGCCTGGAGTGTACTCCGATTTAGGACTAGCACCCGTTCGGACGAGCAGTACTTC.

This clone was seen just once. V and J are TRBV27 and TRBJ1-4, with D unresolved. The CDR3 is made up of 13 amino acids. Germline values: CDR1 MNHEY, CDR2 SMNVEV (reference sequence). With 2 bases removed from V and 8 bases from J, the gap between germline ends came to 9 bases. In nucleotides, the CDR3 is TGTGCCAGCAGTTTAGGGCGTCTAGAAAAACTGTTTTTT. Its protein is CASSLGRLEKLFF.

The V gene is TRBV24-1, the J gene TRBJ2-2, with 10 bases lining up with TRBD1. V lost 9 bases to trimming and J lost 7 bases; unmatched junction nucleotides: 7. Germline CDR1 reads KGHDR; CDR2 reads SFDVKD. CDR3 length: 14 residues. The CDR3: CATARQGANGELFF. The DNA of the CDR3 is TGTGCCACCGCGCGACAGGGGGCGAACGGGGAGCTGTTTTTT.

The genes are TRBV15 and TRBJ1-5; no clear D. Germline CDR1 LNHNV, CDR2 YYDKDF (reference sequence). This CDR3 spans 13 amino acids. The V gene lost 0 bases and the J gene lost 7 bases, with 7 bases spanning the gap. The DNA of the CDR3 is TGTGCCACCAGCAGAGATTTCCGGCAGCCCCAGCATTTT. Its translation: CATSRDFRQPQHF.

This chain joins TRBV7-2 and TRBJ2-3; 11 positions match TRBD2. CDR1 and CDR2 (germline): SGHTA, FQGNSA. V shed 2 bases and J 0 bases; nucleotides not matched to a gene: 7. This CDR3 region has 18 residues. The CDR3 DNA reads TGTGCCAGCAGCTTACCCCTAGCGGGGGGACCTAGCACAGATACGCAGTATTTT. Translation: CASSLPLAGGPSTDTQYF.

The CDR3 DNA follows: TGTGCCAGCATCACGGGAGCGGGGGCCTACAATGAGCAGTTCTTC. It translates to CASITGAGAYNEQFF. The chain is built from TRBV7-2 and TRBJ2-1; TRBD2 matches 8 bases. J was trimmed by 2 bases and V by 7 bases; bases with no gene match: 7. There are 15 residues in the CDR3. Germline V gene lookup returns CDR1 SGHTA and CDR2 FQGNSA.

This clone was counted once. This chain joins TRBV2 and TRBJ1-4, with 8 positions matching TRBD1. CDR1 SNHLY and CDR2 FYNNEI come from the germline V gene. The ends lost 4 bases at V and 5 bases at J; junction bases unmatched: 3. The CDR3 is made up of 14 amino acids. The CDR3, as DNA: TGTGCCAGCAGTGGGACAGGGTGGAATGAAAAACTGTTTTTT. The encoded protein is CASSGTGWNEKLFF.

This rearrangement joins TRBV7-2 to TRBJ2-7, with no clear D. Trimming shortened V by 0 bases and J by 0 bases, and 6 bases separated the two germline ends. CDR1 is SGHTA, CDR2 FQGNSA, per germline. CDR3 size: 14 residues. The CDR3 coding sequence is TGTGCCAGCAGCTTAGCGTACAACTCCTACGAGCAGTACTTC. This codes for CASSLAYNSYEQYF.

The chain joins TRBV7-2 to TRBJ1-5; D might be TRBD1 (6 bases). The germline gives CDR1 SGHTA, CDR2 FQGNSA. V lost 5 bases, J lost 5 bases, and 16 bases lay in between. This CDR3 spans 15 amino acids. In DNA, the CDR3 is TGTGCCAGCAGCCCGCGGGGGCAGGGAGATCAGCCCCAGCATTTT. Translating it yields CASSPRGQGDQPQHF.

The chain is built from TRBV11-1 and TRBJ1-2, with no clear D. V gave up 7 bases and J gave up 6 bases, with 18 bases separating them. The CDR3 spans 14 residues. Per germline, CDR1 SGHAT and CDR2 FQDESV (reference sequence). The chain's CDR3 is CASTPGRGIHGYTF. CDR3 DNA sequence: TGTGCCAGCACCCCTGGGCGAGGGATCCATGGCTACACCTTC.

V usage is TRBV18 and J usage is TRBJ1-3; D ambiguous. This CDR3 spans 16 amino acids. Trimming left V 0 bases short and J 0 bases short, with 9 bases between. Germline V gives CDR1 KGHSH, CDR2 LQKENI. CDR3 protein: CASSPPGSHSGNTIYF. For the CDR3, the DNA is TGTGCCAGCTCACCACCGGGCAGCCACTCTGGAAACACCATATATTTT.

This clone was seen a single time. The chain employs TRBV19 and TRBJ1-5; D is possibly TRBD1 (5 bases). The germline V and J ends were trimmed by 1 base and 1 base, with 14 bases remaining between them. The germline gives CDR1 LNHDA, CDR2 SQIVND (reference sequence). The CDR3 is made up of 17 amino acids. CDR3 in amino acids: CASSIGEGQGSNQPQHF. The CDR3 DNA sequence: TGTGCCAGTAGTATAGGGGAGGGGCAAGGGAGCAATCAGCCCCAGCATTTT.

The CDR3 loop is CASSLEGAGTQPQHF. The CDR3 DNA reads as TGTGCCAGCAGCCTGGAGGGTGCAGGGACTCAGCCCCAGCATTTT. The gene calls are TRBV4-2 and TRBJ1-5, with a tentative D call TRBD1 (5 bases). Trimming stripped 4 bases from V and 6 bases from J, with 16 bases between. The CDR3 length is 15 residues. Germline assignment: CDR1 LGHNA and CDR2 YNFKEQ.

This sequence joins TRBV11-2 and TRBJ1-6; 8 nucleotides agree with TRBD1. There are 14 residues in the CDR3. The germline V gene encodes CDR1 SGHAT and CDR2 FQNNGV. V shed 7 bases and J 6 bases; nucleotides not matched to a gene: 5. The CDR3 loop is CASTTGQGNSPLHF. The DNA for the CDR3 is TGTGCCAGCACCACCGGACAGGGTAATTCACCCCTCCACTTT. Variable domain in full (rest from reference TRBV11-2 and TRBJ1-6): EAGVAQSPRYKIIEKRQSVAFWCNPISGHATLYWYQQILGQGPKLLIQFQNNGVVDDSQLPKDRFSAERLKGVDSTLKIQPAKLEDSAVYLCASTTGQGNSPLHFGNGTRLTVT.

The chain couples TRBV7-2 to TRBJ2-5; TRBD2 aligns across 14 bases. Germline assignment: CDR1 SGHTA and CDR2 FQGNSA. The CDR3 is 16 residues long. With V trimmed by 2 bases and J by 13 bases, 12 bases remained unmatched. The chain's CDR3 is CASSLLTSTSGGAGYF. The CDR3 nucleotides are TGTGCCAGCAGCTTATTAACCTCGACTAGCGGGGGGGCTGGGTACTTC.

The chain has TRBV10-3 and TRBJ2-3, with TRBD2 matching over 10 bases. This CDR3 has 17 amino acids. Germline CDR1 ENHRY, CDR2 SYGVKD. The V segment lost 4 bases and the J segment 5 bases; nucleotides outside the gene matches: 12. The CDR3 here is CAISVYPIAGGLDTQYF. The CDR3 DNA follows: TGTGCCATCAGTGTGTACCCTATAGCGGGGGGTTTAGATACGCAGTATTTT.

The chain combines TRBV6-5 with TRBJ1-1; D ambiguous. This CDR3 is 14 amino acids long. Trimming took 2 bases from V and 1 from J, leaving 8 bases between them. Germline loops: CDR1 MNHEY, CDR2 SVGAGI. Written as DNA, the CDR3 is TGTGCCAGCAGTTACACAGCTACGAACACTGAAGCTTTCTTT. Protein sequence: CASSYTATNTEAFF.

The chain employs TRBV19 and TRBJ2-2; TRBD1 matches at 10 bases. CDR1 is LNHDA, CDR2 SQIVND, per germline (reference sequence). Trimming took 9 bases from V and 7 from J; bases not matched to a gene: 8. The CDR3 spans 14 residues. The CDR3 protein is CASNRDRGGGELFF. The CDR3, as DNA: TGTGCCAGCAACCGGGACAGGGGTGGCGGGGAGCTGTTTTTT.

This sequence joins TRBV2 and TRBJ2-5; 7 bases map to TRBD1. Germline V gives CDR1 SNHLY, CDR2 FYNNEI. The V segment lost 4 bases and the J segment 7 bases; nucleotides outside the gene matches: 6. The CDR3 runs 13 residues. As DNA, the CDR3 is TGTGCCAGCAGTGTACGACAGGGTGGGACCCAGTACTTC. Translated, it gives CASSVRQGGTQYF.

The chain recombines TRBV6-2 or TRBV6-3 with TRBJ1-2; TRBD1 matches 7 bases. The trim removed 5 bases at V and 2 bases at J, leaving 2 bases unmatched. The CDR3 consists of 13 residues. The germline V gene has CDR1 MNHEY and CDR2 SVGEGT. The CDR3 coding sequence is TGTGCCAGCAGTGACAGGGAAAACTATGGCTACACCTTC. The encoded protein is CASSDRENYGYTF.

This clone was observed once. This sequence joins TRBV6-6 and TRBJ2-2, with a possible D match to TRBD1 (6 bases). V was cut by 5 bases and J by 3 bases, with 13 bases left in between. The CDR3 totals 15 residues. Germline assignment: CDR1 MNHNY and CDR2 SVGAGI (reference sequence). CDR3 in DNA: TGTGCCAGCAGTCCTTACGGACAGCACACCGGGGAGCTGTTTTTT. The encoded protein is CASSPYGQHTGELFF.

The rearrangement joins TRBV5-4 to TRBJ2-2, with 7 positions matching TRBD1. The CDR3 loop spans 16 amino acids. CDR1 is SGHNT and CDR2 is YYREEE in the germline V gene (reference sequence). V trimming: 5 bases; J trimming: 4 bases; junction bases outside the gene matches: 11. CDR3 sequence reads: CASSPPWTGPTGELFF. CDR3 sequence (DNA): TGTGCCAGCAGTCCACCGTGGACAGGTCCCACCGGGGAGCTGTTTTTT.

CDR3 in DNA: TGTGCCAGCAGTTACTTTTTGGGGGGAGCCACTGAAGCTTTCTTT. Amino acids: CASSYFLGGATEAFF. The gene calls are TRBV6-2 or TRBV6-3 and TRBJ1-1, with a possible D match to TRBD1 (5 bases). Germline-derived CDR1 and CDR2 are MNHEY and SVGEGT. The V gene lost 1 base and the J gene lost 4 bases, with 13 bases spanning the gap. There are 15 residues in the CDR3.

The chain combines TRBV21-1 with TRBJ2-7; TRBD1, the D gene given by the table, was not confirmed from the DNA. TRBV21-1 is recorded as a pseudogene. CDR3 length: 15 residues. CDR3 protein: CASSKWQVASYEQYF. The DNA for the CDR3 is TGTGCCAGCAGCAAGTGGCAGGTTGCATCCTACGAGCAGTACTTC.

CDR3 in amino acids: CASSVGARQGAEAFF. CDR3 in DNA: TGTGCCAGCAGCGTAGGTGCCAGACAGGGGGCTGAAGCTTTCTTT. The chain combines TRBV9 with TRBJ1-1; 9 nucleotides line up with TRBD1. Germline V lookup: CDR1 SGDLS, CDR2 YYNGEE. V was clipped by 0 bases and J by 6 bases; unmatched bases: 6. The length of the CDR3 is 15 residues.

The chain uses TRBV27 and TRBJ2-7; D possibly corresponds to TRBD1 (5 bases). Germline V gene data show CDR1 as MNHEY and CDR2 as SMNVEV (reference sequence). V was trimmed by 1 base and J by 2 bases, leaving 9 bases between them. The CDR3 loop spans 14 amino acids. The CDR3 region is CASSLWAGPYEQYF. As DNA, the CDR3 is TGTGCCAGCAGTTTATGGGCAGGGCCCTACGAGCAGTACTTC.

The gene calls are TRBV18 and TRBJ1-2; 8 bases fit TRBD1. The CDR3 runs 15 residues. Germline assignment: CDR1 KGHSH and CDR2 LQKENI. Trimming at V came to 3 bases and at J to 10 bases, leaving 13 bases not matched to a gene. CDR3 region: CASSPIIGQGDDYTF. DNA for the CDR3: TGTGCCAGCTCACCGATTATAGGACAGGGAGATGACTACACCTTC.